This T cell receptor (beta chain) was sequenced during a study of human T cells and chemical hapten exposure. On the study more broadly: Diphenylcyclopropenone was administered weekly to the scalp of patients throughout the roughly 22-week study.

This clonotype came up many times. The J segment lost 6 bases and the V segment lost 5 bases, leaving 12 bases of the junction unmatched. This CDR3 is built from 16 residues. CDR1 is ENHRY and CDR2 is SYGVKD in the germline V gene. Time point denoted: patch test 2, 6 weeks after DPC sensitization. Treatment in this sample: therapeutic diphenylcyclopropenone sensitization with weekly scalp DPC. In TCRdb, the RACE reads were re-called with MiXCR into one record per CDR3 protein. Of a few hundred thousand distinct CDR3 sequences in the sample, about 6% were seen once. V gene TRBV10-3 combines with J gene TRBJ2-3, with 9 bases lining up with TRBD1. Sequences were derived from whole blood, sampled in connection with sensitization to the hapten diphenylcyclopropenone (DPC). The receptor was derived from a woman aged 18 to 35 with alopecia areata. Some clones in this sample may be carry-over from other donors' samples. This CDR3 is CAISWKVGQGVDTQYF. The DNA for the CDR3 is TGTGCCATCAGTTGGAAAGTGGGACAGGGTGTGGATACGCAGTATTTT.